The rows below give T cell receptor beta chains drawn from one sample of a study of human T cells and chemical hapten exposure. A single record per CDR3 protein comes from TCRdb applying MiXCR to the RACE reads. The repertoire has a few hundred thousand distinct CDR3 sequences, under 6.5% of them found once; the top ten carry 4.5% to 6%. This specimen consisted of whole blood, obtained in connection with sensitization to the hapten diphenylcyclopropenone (DPC). The receptors originated from a woman aged 18-29 years with alopecia areata. Some clones in this sample may be carry-over from other donors' samples. The CDR3 runs from the conserved cysteine through the conserved F or W. The order of the fields is clone size, J gene, V gene, D gene, CDR3 DNA, CDR3 protein. The D gene is left open where the match is weak. Clone size appears in some rows only: once, few, many, or a class for an expanded clone.

size: many; J: TRBJ1-1; V: TRBV20-1; D: NA; DNA: TGCAGTGCCCCGGACACCTCAGGGAGGACTTTCTTT; CDR3: CSAPDTSGRTFF
size: many; J: TRBJ1-1; V: TRBV2; D: NA; DNA: TGTGCCAGCAGTGGGCTCGGTAAGACTGAAGCTTTCTTT; CDR3: CASSGLGKTEAFF
size: NA; J: TRBJ1-2; V: TRBV11-1; D: TRBD1; DNA: TGTGCCAGCAGTCCTCTCGACAGGGATGGTGGCTACACCTTC; CDR3: CASSPLDRDGGYTF
size: many; J: TRBJ1-1; V: TRBV14; D: NA; DNA: TGTGCCAGCAGCGGACTTGCGAACACTGAAGCTTTCTTT; CDR3: CASSGLANTEAFF
size: many; J: TRBJ1-3; V: TRBV3-1; D: NA; DNA: TGTGCCAGCAGCCAAGCGACAGGTGGAGGAAACACCATATATTTT; CDR3: CASSQATGGGNTIYF
size: many; J: TRBJ2-3; V: TRBV11-2; D: NA; DNA: TGTGCCAGCAGCTTAGCACTAGAAAGCACAGATACGCAGTATTTT; CDR3: CASSLALESTDTQYF
size: NA; J: TRBJ2-7; V: TRBV20-1; D: NA; DNA: TGCAGTGCTAGAGATCTAGGGGAGGGGGACTCCTACGAGCAGTACTTC; CDR3: CSARDLGEGDSYEQYF
size: NA; J: TRBJ2-7; V: TRBV7-2; D: NA; DNA: TGTGCCAGCAGCTCCCTTGTCCGGGACGAGCAGTACTTC; CDR3: CASSSLVRDEQYF
size: NA; J: TRBJ2-5; V: TRBV3-1; D: TRBD2; DNA: TGTGCCAGCAGCCAACGACTAGCATCGGAGACCCAGTACTTC; CDR3: CASSQRLASETQYF
size: few; J: TRBJ1-2; V: TRBV7-8; D: NA; DNA: TGTGCCAGCAGCTTAACCTCGGGCTTGGGCTATGGCTACACCTTC; CDR3: CASSLTSGLGYGYTF
size: many; J: TRBJ1-5; V: TRBV29-1; D: TRBD1; DNA: TGCAGCACCCTTGCCGGGACAGGGGGGCCCCAGCATTTT; CDR3: CSTLAGTGGPQHF
size: few; J: TRBJ1-2; V: TRBV29-1; D: NA; DNA: TGCAGCGTTGAACAAAGCAGGGGCGACTATGGCTACACCTTC; CDR3: CSVEQSRGDYGYTF